These 20 T cell receptor beta chains were sequenced from one sample in a study of T cells in Graves' hyperthyroidism and ophthalmopathy. Amplification of TCR beta CDR3 regions used RNA as the template. HTBI primers were employed in a first-round RT-PCR of the TCR CDR3. TCRdb re-called the multiplex PCR reads with MiXCR, one entry per CDR3 protein. The sample contains around 260,000 distinct CDR3 sequences, 25% of which appear only once. Material for sequencing was blood. All receptors come from a man in his forties or fifties with Graves' hyperthyroidism that later progressed to Graves' ophthalmopathy.

This clonotype came up a few times. The chain has TRBV20-1 and TRBJ2-2; 7 nucleotides align to TRBD2. CDR1 is DFQATT and CDR2 is SNEGSKA in the germline V gene (reference sequence). The CDR3 runs to 14 residues. Trimming cost V 5 bases and J 1 base; bases outside gene matches: 4. The DNA of the CDR3 is TGCAGTGCTGAGTCTAGCGGGAACACCGGGGAGCTGTTTTTT. Amino acid sequence: CSAESSGNTGELFF.

This clonotype occurred many times. This sequence joins TRBV28 and TRBJ2-7, with no clear D. Trimming left V 7 bases short and J 5 bases short, with 12 bases between. CDR1 is MDHEN and CDR2 is SYDVKM in the germline V gene. This CDR3 comprises 12 residues. The CDR3 reads CASTRSVNEQYF. DNA for the CDR3: TGTGCCAGCACTAGGAGTGTGAACGAGCAGTACTTC.

About this clonotype itself: A read error may account for a junction end that differs from germline. The chain joins TRBV6-1 to TRBJ1-5; 7 positions agree with TRBD1. The CDR3 is made up of 15 amino acids. Germline values: CDR1 MNHNS, CDR2 SASEGT. The CDR3 is CASRTGRRSNRPQNF. The CDR3, as DNA: TGTGCCAGCAGGACAGGGAGGAGGAGCAATCGGCCCCAGAATTTT.

This clonotype was counted many times. The chain recombines TRBV19 with TRBJ2-7; 8 bases are shared with TRBD2. The V segment lost 4 bases and the J segment 2 bases; nucleotides outside the gene matches: 7. The germline V gene has CDR1 LNHDA and CDR2 SQIVND (reference sequence). CDR3 length: 15 residues. The CDR3 DNA sequence: TGTGCCAGTAGTACCCCCCTAGCGGGTACCTACGAGCAGTACTTC. Translating it yields CASSTPLAGTYEQYF.

This clonotype was seen repeatedly, ten times or more. This chain joins TRBV6-4 and TRBJ2-7; 11 positions agree with TRBD2. After removal of 6 bases from V and 2 bases from J, the junction contained 12 bases not matched to a gene. The CDR3 consists of 17 residues. Germline CDR1 MRHNA, CDR2 SNTAGT. The DNA of the CDR3 is TGTGCCAGCAGGACATTAGCGGGAGGGCCTATCGCCTACGAGCAGTACTTC. It translates to CASRTLAGGPIAYEQYF.

The sample holds many counts of this clonotype. The chain recombines TRBV12-3 or TRBV12-4 with TRBJ2-7; D gene uncertain. The CDR3 extends over 12 amino acids. V was shortened by 6 bases and J by 3 bases, with 9 bases between the two germline ends. The CDR3 sequence: CASSTPGYEQYF. CDR3 nucleotides: TGTGCCAGCAGCACCCCGGGCTACGAGCAGTACTTC.

This clonotype was seen at least ten times. CDR3 nucleotides: TGCGCCAGCGATTCCTACGAGCAGTACTTC. Encoded protein: CASDSYEQYF. The chain is built from TRBV5-1 and TRBJ2-7; D is unresolved. V was shortened by 7 bases and J by 1 base, with 3 bases between the two germline ends. Looked up from germline, CDR1 is SGHRS and CDR2 is YFSETQ. The CDR3 extends over 10 amino acids.

This clonotype showed up many times. This rearrangement joins TRBV10-3 to TRBJ1-3, with TRBD1 as a possible D gene (5 bases). The CDR3 length is 13 residues. Germline loops: CDR1 ENHRY, CDR2 SYGVKD. Between the trimmed V and J ends, which lost 7 bases and 0 bases, there was a span of 7 bases. CDR3 bases: TGTGCCATCACCGGGGCCTCTGGAAACACCATATATTTT. Translated: CAITGASGNTIYF.

The chain has TRBV12-3 or TRBV12-4 and TRBJ1-2; D is unclear. Between the trimmed V and J ends, which lost 1 base and 2 bases, there was a span of 5 bases. The CDR3 contains 13 residues. The CDR3: CASSLGKNYGYTF. In DNA, the CDR3 is TGTGCCAGCAGTTTAGGCAAGAACTATGGCTACACCTTC.

The chain employs TRBV12-3 or TRBV12-4 and TRBJ2-5; 14 bases are shared with TRBD2. The CDR3 contains 16 residues. V lost 7 bases and J lost 4; bases outside the gene matches: 8. CDR3 DNA sequence: TGTGCCAGCACTACACTGGGACTAGCGGGAGTAGAGACCCAGTACTTC. Protein sequence: CASTTLGLAGVETQYF.

This clonotype appeared once. The chain is built from TRBV7-2 and TRBJ2-4; D not certain. Trimming stripped 1 base from V and 6 bases from J, with 13 bases between. The germline V gene encodes CDR1 SGHTA and CDR2 FQGNSA. CDR3 length: 15 amino acids. For the CDR3, the DNA is TGTGCCAGCAGCTTAGGGGCAGGACGGACAAACATTCAGTACTTC. Its protein is CASSLGAGRTNIQYF.

The genes are TRBV12-5 and TRBJ1-1, with TRBD1 matching over 10 bases. CDR1 and CDR2 from the germline V gene are LGHNT and FRNRAP. Trimming at V came to 1 base and at J to 7 bases, leaving 3 bases not matched to a gene. CDR3 length: 14 amino acids. The CDR3 region has the DNA TGTGCTAGTGGTTTGGGGGACAGGGGCCGTGAAGCTTTCTTT. It yields the protein CASGLGDRGREAFF.

This rearrangement joins TRBV20-1 to TRBJ1-5; unclear D gene. Germline lookup yields CDR1 DFQATT and CDR2 SNEGSKA (reference sequence). The CDR3 extends over 12 amino acids. The V and J ends lost 3 bases and 4 bases respectively, with 7 bases between them. The CDR3 loop reads CSASGRNQPQHF. The CDR3 nucleotides are TGCAGTGCTAGTGGCAGGAATCAGCCCCAGCATTTT.

V and J are TRBV29-1 and TRBJ1-2; D remains ambiguous. Germline CDR1 SQVTM, CDR2 ANQGSEA. The CDR3 sequence is 12 residues long. V was clipped by 4 bases and J by 8 bases, with 14 bases between them. This CDR3 is CSVVFSTGGYTF. The CDR3, as DNA: TGCAGCGTTGTTTTCAGTACCGGAGGCTACACCTTC.

This clonotype was observed at least ten times. V and J are TRBV29-1 and TRBJ1-2; D gene unclear. Trimming stripped 3 bases from V and 5 bases from J, with 10 bases between. From germline, CDR1 is SQVTM and CDR2 ANQGSEA. The CDR3 length is 12 residues. Here the CDR3 reads CSVESARYGYTF. CDR3 nucleotide sequence: TGCAGCGTTGAGTCGGCGCGTTATGGCTACACCTTC. Looking up the rest from reference TRBV29-1 and TRBJ1-2 gives the full variable domain: SAVISQKPSRDICQRGTSLTIQCQVDSQVTMMFWYRQQPGQSLTLIATANQGSEATYESGFVIDKFPISRPNLTFSTLTVSNMSPEDSSIYLCSVESARYGYTFGSGTRLTVV.

Many counts were recorded for this clonotype. V usage is TRBV10-1 and J usage is TRBJ1-2; D is uncertain. CDR1 and CDR2 from the germline V gene are WNHNN and SYGVQD (reference sequence). The V and J ends lost 0 bases and 4 bases respectively, with 9 bases between them. This CDR3 has 14 residues. In DNA, the CDR3 is TGCGCCAGCAGTGAGTCCGGCCAACCCTATGGCTACACCTTC. This sequence encodes CASSESGQPYGYTF.

This clonotype was counted ten times or more. The rearrangement links TRBV4-1 to TRBJ2-5; the D gene could be TRBD1 or TRBD2 (5 bases each). From germline, CDR1 is MGHRA and CDR2 YSYEKL. The germline V and J ends were trimmed by 0 bases and 5 bases, with 19 bases remaining between them. The CDR3 is made up of 17 amino acids. Written as DNA, the CDR3 is TGCGCCAGCAGCCAAGAAACGTCCAGGGCCGGGGAGGAGACCCAGTACTTC. It specifies CASSQETSRAGEETQYF.

This clonotype was detected only a few times. The chain recombines TRBV19 with TRBJ1-1; D gene unclear. The CDR3 contains 15 residues. Trimming took 0 bases from V and 0 from J, leaving 8 bases between them. The germline CDR1 and CDR2 sequences are LNHDA and SQIVND (reference sequence). CDR3 loop: CASSIDGLMNTEAFF. Here the CDR3 DNA reads TGTGCCAGTAGTATAGATGGACTCATGAACACTGAAGCTTTCTTT.

The chain recombines TRBV5-6 with TRBJ1-2, with 7 bases identical to TRBD1. CDR1 SGHDT and CDR2 YYEEEE come from the germline V gene. J was trimmed by 0 bases and V by 3 bases; bases with no gene match: 2. The CDR3 length is 14 residues. CDR3 bases: TGTGCCAGCAGCTCACAGGGGACTAACTATGGCTACACCTTC. It translates to CASSSQGTNYGYTF.

This clonotype occurred many times. The chain has TRBV12-3 or TRBV12-4 and TRBJ1-2; the D gene is possibly TRBD1 (5 bases). This CDR3 comprises 15 residues. Trimming took 2 bases from V and 7 from J, leaving 17 bases between them. CDR3 amino acids: CASSLRVGQGRGYTF. Written as DNA, the CDR3 is TGTGCCAGCAGTTTAAGGGTAGGGCAGGGCCGTGGCTACACCTTC.